This entry is about one TCR beta chain. Its antigen is not known. Constant-segment-primed 5'RACE gave TCR alpha and TCR beta cDNA libraries with sample barcodes and UMIs. From the 5' RACE reads, TCRdb called clonotypes with MiXCR, one entry per CDR3 protein. The table lists 350,000 to 450,000 distinct CDR3 sequences, around 30% of them singletons, with about 13% in the top ten. This sample is part of a study of T-cell memory formation after mild COVID-19. Overall study context: TCR clusters mostly belonged to single donors.

J gave up 0 bases and V 7 bases, and 2 bases lay outside the gene matches. Germline V gene lookup returns CDR1 SGDLS and CDR2 YYNGEE. The CDR3 length is 14 residues. The study, taken as a whole, reports: Clones shrinking between day 15 and 85 showed a balanced CD4/CD8 split, and those that grew later tilted toward CD4+. The main location of contracting CD4+ clones was CM and EM, and that of contracting CD8+ clones was EMRA.

The chain combines TRBV9 with TRBJ2-2, with 8 bases matching TRBD2. Sequenced sample: PBMCs or a T cell subset sorted from them (not recorded which). The sequence was collected from an adult woman who had mild COVID-19 (a few samples of this study predate the infection). Cell type and time point are not known. This CDR3 reads CASRGGPNTGELFF. The CDR3 DNA is TGTGCCAGCCGGGGGGGCCCGAACACCGGGGAGCTGTTTTTT.